This TCR beta chain was recorded in a study of identical twins. Study conclusions and caveats: There is a chance that invariant MAIT and iNKT cells partially muddied zero-insertion analyses. Abundant cord blood beta clonotypes carried fewer insertions; memory repertoires showed none. Within monozygotic twins, out-of-frame TCR alpha sharing was underestimated by the models.

Unique molecular identifiers were present on the cDNA, which also gained a universal primer site by template switching. Each CDR3 protein is one row after TCRdb ran MiXCR on the 5' RACE reads. This table has 150,000 or so distinct CDR3 sequences, around 3.5% appearing once. This clonotype came up many times. Its antigen is not known. Germline V lookup: CDR1 DFQATT, CDR2 SNEGSKA (reference sequence). The V gene end was trimmed by 2 bases and the J gene end by 7 bases; junction bases not matched to a gene: 5. The CDR3 runs to 14 residues. The genes are TRBV20-1 and TRBJ2-1; TRBD2 aligns across 10 bases. The receptor was isolated from a man aged 18 to 29 in good health. Sequencing used memory T cells sorted from blood. The CDR3 loop is CSARRASGSNEQFF. Here the CDR3 DNA reads TGCAGTGCTAGAAGGGCTAGCGGGAGTAATGAGCAGTTCTTC.